This TCR beta chain is drawn from a study of cytomegalovirus exposure and HLA in healthy donors. Findings and caveats of the study: Some TCR beta chains (164 of them) were listed as cytomegalovirus-associated. Through in vitro validation, three CMV-associated chains were shown to be specific for CMV antigens. It was reported that the classifier diagnosed cytomegalovirus status with high specificity and sensitivity in both the original and validation cohorts.

The count of this clone is one. Its target is unknown. Repertoires were generated with immunoSEQ multiplex PCR, while TCRdb's copy carries only in-frame clones and drops some. The sample yields some 130,000 clones, just under 85% seen once. CDR1 is SGHRS, CDR2 YFSETQ, per germline. The length of the CDR3 is 14 residues. With V trimmed by 4 bases and J by 7 bases, 4 bases remained unmatched. Material for sequencing was PBMCs. This chain links TRBV5-1 with TRBJ2-1; 11 nucleotides match TRBD1. The origin of this receptor is a man aged 25-45 years in good health and CMV-seropositive. CDR3: CASSTDRGLNEQFF. CDR3 DNA sequence: TGCGCCAGCAGCACGGACAGGGGGCTGAATGAGCAGTTCTTC.